Sequencing of this T cell receptor (beta chain) was carried out in a study of cytomegalovirus exposure and HLA in healthy donors. Points from the study as a whole: A missense variant in DCLRE1C was later tied to TCR beta V- and J-gene trimming. Near-uniform donor sequencing depth was presumed by presence/absence analyses.

About this clone itself: Its matching antigen is unknown.

Germline trimming cut 6 bases from V and 5 bases from J; bases unmatched to any gene: 10. The CDR3 is 15 residues long. CDR1 SGHTA and CDR2 FQGNSA come from the germline V gene. 13 Jbeta primers and 60 Vbeta primers were used for the PCR. The table came from immunoSEQ multiplex PCR; TCRdb's copy has only in-frame clones and leaves some out. The table has approximately 170,000 clones, 85% seen once. The TCR comes from a man aged 25-45 years in good health and CMV-seropositive. Sequencing was performed on PBMCs. The gene calls are TRBV7-2 and TRBJ2-1; the match to TRBD2 covers 7 bases. The CDR3 loop is CASRISGTTNNEQFF. The CDR3 region has the DNA TGTGCCAGCAGGATAAGCGGGACCACTAACAATGAGCAGTTCTTC.